These T cell receptor beta chains were read from a single sample in a study of cytomegalovirus exposure and HLA in healthy donors. Profiled with immunoSEQ multiplex PCR; TCRdb holds only in-frame clones, not every one. The sample records about 98,000 clones, around four fifths being singletons. The sample was PBMCs. The receptors here all came from a female donor in good health and CMV-seropositive. Each CDR3 is given without its conserved first and last residue. The size of a clone is reported for some rows only, either as once, few or many, or as a class for expanded clones.

CDR3aa | j_gene | v_gene | abundance
ASSQVTGGGYEQY | TRBJ2-7 | TRBV4-1 | .
ASSGTGRLSGNTIY | TRBJ1-3 | TRBV5-6 | .
ASSLRQREKLF | TRBJ1-4 | TRBV28 | few
ASIGDRFYGYT | TRBJ1-2 | TRBV28 | .
ASSLVLASYNEQF | TRBJ2-1 | TRBV5-4 | few
ASSRQDGMGETQY | TRBJ2-5 | TRBV5-1 | .
ASSSPSDREETQY | TRBJ2-5 | TRBV7-9 | .
ASSSTQGRTNEKLF | TRBJ1-4 | TRBV5-1 | .
ASSRYNEQF | TRBJ2-1 | TRBV27 | .
ASSLMIQGKEKLF | TRBJ1-4 | TRBV5-6 | .
ASGSQPQH | TRBJ1-5 | TRBV10-2 | .
ASSLGGLAGDSYEQY | TRBJ2-7 | TRBV7-9 | few
ASSAWDSRNTIY | TRBJ1-3 | TRBV6-1 | few
ASSLVWGGNT | TRBJ1-2 | TRBV11-2 | .
ASSLVVRVVETNEKLF | TRBJ1-4 | TRBV7-9 | once
ASRAGTSGLEEQF | TRBJ2-1 | TRBV6-5 | .
ASSPAGGRSNYGYT | TRBJ1-2 | TRBV14 | .
ASSVTSESGNEQF | TRBJ2-1 | TRBV7-3 | .
SSGTSFADTQY | TRBJ2-3 | TRBV29-1 | once
ASSKGQPNQNEQF | TRBJ2-1 | TRBV7-3 | .
ASSEEIRTNEKLF | TRBJ1-4 | TRBV2 | .
ASSFGTGLSYEQY | TRBJ2-7 | TRBV5-1 | .
ASSYSRAYNEQF | TRBJ2-1 | TRBV6-5 | .
ATSRVSSGNYGYT | TRBJ1-2 | TRBV15 | .
ASSLTLAGGPLSYEQY | TRBJ2-7 | TRBV28 | .
ASRDTLWTEAF | TRBJ1-1 | TRBV6-4 | .
ASSFTTGANVLT | TRBJ2-6 | TRBV28 | few